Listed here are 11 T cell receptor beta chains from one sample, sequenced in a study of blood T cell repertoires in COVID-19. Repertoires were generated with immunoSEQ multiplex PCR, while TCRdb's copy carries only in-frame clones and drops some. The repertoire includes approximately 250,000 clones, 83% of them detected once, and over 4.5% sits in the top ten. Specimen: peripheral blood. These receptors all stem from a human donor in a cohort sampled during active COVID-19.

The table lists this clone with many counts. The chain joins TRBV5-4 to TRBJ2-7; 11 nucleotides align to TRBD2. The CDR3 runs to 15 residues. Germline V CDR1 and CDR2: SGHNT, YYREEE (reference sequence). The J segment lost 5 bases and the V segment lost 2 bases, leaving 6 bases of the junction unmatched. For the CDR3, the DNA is TGTGCCAGCAGCTTCCGACTAGCGGGATTCGACGAGCAGTACTTC. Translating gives CASSFRLAGFDEQYF.

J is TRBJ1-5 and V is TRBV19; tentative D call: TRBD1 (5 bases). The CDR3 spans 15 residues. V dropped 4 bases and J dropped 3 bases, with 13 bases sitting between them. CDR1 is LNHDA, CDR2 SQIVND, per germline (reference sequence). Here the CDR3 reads CASSRGGGINQPQHF. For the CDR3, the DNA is TGTGCCAGTAGTAGGGGGGGAGGGATCAATCAGCCCCAGCATTTT.

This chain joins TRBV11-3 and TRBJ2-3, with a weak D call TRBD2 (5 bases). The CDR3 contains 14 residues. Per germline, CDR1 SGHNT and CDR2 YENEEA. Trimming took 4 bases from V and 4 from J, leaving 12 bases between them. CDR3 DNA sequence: TGTGCCAGCAGCTCTACCTGGGGAGCAGATACGCAGTATTTT. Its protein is CASSSTWGADTQYF.

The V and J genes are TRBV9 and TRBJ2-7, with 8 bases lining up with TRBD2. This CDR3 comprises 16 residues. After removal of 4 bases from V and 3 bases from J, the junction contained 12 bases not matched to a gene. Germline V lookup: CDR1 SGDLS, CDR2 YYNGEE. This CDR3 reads CASSPGTGTSFYEQYF. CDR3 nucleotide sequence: TGTGCCAGCAGCCCAGGAACCGGGACTAGTTTCTACGAGCAGTACTTC.

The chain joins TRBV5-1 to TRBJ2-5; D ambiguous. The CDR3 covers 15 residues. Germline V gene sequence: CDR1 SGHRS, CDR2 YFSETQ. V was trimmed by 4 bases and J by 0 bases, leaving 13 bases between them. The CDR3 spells CASSVTNPYQETQYF. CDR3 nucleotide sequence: TGCGCCAGCAGCGTTACTAACCCGTACCAAGAGACCCAGTACTTC.

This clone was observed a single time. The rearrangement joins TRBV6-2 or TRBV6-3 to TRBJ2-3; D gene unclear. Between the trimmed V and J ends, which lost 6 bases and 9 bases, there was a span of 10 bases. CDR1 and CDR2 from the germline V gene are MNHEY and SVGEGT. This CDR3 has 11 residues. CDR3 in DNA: TGTGCCAGCAGCTCCCCAATGACGCAGTATTTT. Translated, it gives CASSSPMTQYF.

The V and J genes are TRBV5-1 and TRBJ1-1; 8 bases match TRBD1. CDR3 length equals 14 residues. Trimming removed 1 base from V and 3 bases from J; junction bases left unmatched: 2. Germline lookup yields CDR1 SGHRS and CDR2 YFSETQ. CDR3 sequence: CASSLQGADTEAFF. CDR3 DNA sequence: TGCGCCAGCAGCTTGCAGGGGGCGGACACTGAAGCTTTCTTT.

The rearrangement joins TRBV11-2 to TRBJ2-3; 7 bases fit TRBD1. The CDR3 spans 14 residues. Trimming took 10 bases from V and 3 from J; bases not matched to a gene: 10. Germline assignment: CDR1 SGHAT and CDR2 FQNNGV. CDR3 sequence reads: CATRGRDSTDTQYF. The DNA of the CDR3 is TGTGCCACTAGGGGAAGGGACAGTACAGATACGCAGTATTTT. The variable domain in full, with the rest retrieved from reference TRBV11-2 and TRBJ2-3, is EAGVAQSPRYKIIEKRQSVAFWCNPISGHATLYWYQQILGQGPKLLIQFQNNGVVDDSQLPKDRFSAERLKGVDSTLKIQPAKLEDSAVYLCATRGRDSTDTQYFGPGTRLTVL.

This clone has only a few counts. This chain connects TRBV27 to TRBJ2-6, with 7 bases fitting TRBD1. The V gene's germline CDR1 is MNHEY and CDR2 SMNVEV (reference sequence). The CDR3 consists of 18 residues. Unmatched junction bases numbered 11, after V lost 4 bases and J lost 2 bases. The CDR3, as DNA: TGTGCCAGCAGTTCGACAGGGTTTTTTGCCACTGGGGCCAACGTCCTGACTTTC. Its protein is CASSSTGFFATGANVLTF.

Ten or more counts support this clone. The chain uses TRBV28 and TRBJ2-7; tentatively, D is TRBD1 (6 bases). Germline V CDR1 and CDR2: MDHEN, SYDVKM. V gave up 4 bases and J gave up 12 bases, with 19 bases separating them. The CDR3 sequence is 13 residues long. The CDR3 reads CASSSSRDTQGYF. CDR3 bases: TGTGCCAGCAGTTCCTCCCGGGACACACAGGGGTACTTC.

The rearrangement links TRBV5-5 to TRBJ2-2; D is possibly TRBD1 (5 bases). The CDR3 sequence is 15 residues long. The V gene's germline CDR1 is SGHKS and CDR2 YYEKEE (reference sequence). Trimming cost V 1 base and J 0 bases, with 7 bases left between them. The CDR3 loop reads CASSLSGSNTGELFF. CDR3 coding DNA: TGTGCCAGCAGCTTGTCAGGGTCGAACACCGGGGAGCTGTTTTTT.